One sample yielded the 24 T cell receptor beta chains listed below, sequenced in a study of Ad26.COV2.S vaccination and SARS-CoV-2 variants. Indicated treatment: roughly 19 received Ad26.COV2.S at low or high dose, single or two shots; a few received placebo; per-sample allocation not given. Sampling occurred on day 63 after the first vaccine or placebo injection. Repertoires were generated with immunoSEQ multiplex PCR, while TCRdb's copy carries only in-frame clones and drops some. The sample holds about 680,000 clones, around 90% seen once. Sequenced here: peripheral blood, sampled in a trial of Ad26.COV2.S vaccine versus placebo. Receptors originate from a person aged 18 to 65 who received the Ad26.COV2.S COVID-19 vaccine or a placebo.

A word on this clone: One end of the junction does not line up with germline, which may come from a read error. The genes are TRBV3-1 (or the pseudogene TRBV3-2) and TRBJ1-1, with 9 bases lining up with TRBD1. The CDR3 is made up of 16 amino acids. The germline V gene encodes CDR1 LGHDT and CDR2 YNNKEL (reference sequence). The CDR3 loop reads CASGQWTRTGEEEAFF. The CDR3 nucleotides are TGTGCCAGCGGCCAATGGACTAGGACAGGGGAAGAGGAAGCTTTCTTT.

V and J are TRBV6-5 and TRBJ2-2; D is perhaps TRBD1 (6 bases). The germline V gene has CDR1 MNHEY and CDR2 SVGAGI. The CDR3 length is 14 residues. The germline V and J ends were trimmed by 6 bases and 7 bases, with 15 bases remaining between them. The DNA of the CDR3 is TGTGCCAGCAGGACCGCCGGACAGAACGGGGAGCTGTTTTTT. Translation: CASRTAGQNGELFF.

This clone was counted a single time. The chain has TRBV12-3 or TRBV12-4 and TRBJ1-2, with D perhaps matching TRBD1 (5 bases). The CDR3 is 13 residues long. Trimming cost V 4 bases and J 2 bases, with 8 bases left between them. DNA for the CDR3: TGTGCCAGCAGTTATGGGGGGAACTATGGCTACACCTTC. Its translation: CASSYGGNYGYTF.

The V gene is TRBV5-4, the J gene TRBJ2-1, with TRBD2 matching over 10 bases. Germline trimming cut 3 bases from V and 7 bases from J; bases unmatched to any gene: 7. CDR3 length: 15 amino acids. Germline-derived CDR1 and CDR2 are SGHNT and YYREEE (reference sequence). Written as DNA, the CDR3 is TGTGCCAGCAGCTCGGGTAGCGGGGGGACGAATGAGCAGTTCTTC. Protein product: CASSSGSGGTNEQFF.

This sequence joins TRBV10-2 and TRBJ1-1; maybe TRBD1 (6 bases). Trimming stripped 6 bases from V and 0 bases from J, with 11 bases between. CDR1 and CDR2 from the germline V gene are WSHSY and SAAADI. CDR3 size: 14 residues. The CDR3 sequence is CASRTGTMNTEAFF. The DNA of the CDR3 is TGCGCCAGCAGAACCGGGACAATGAACACTGAAGCTTTCTTT.

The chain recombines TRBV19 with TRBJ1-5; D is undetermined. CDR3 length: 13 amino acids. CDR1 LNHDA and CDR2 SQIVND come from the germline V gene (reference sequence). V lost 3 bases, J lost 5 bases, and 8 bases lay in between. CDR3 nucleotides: TGTGCCAGTAGTATCTTTGGCGATCAGCCCCAGCATTTT. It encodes CASSIFGDQPQHF.

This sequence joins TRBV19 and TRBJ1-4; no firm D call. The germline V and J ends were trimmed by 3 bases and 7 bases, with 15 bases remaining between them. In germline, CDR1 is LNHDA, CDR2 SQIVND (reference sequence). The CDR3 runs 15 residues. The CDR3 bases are TGTGCCAGTAGTATCCCGACCGGGTCGGGTGAAAAACTGTTTTTT. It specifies CASSIPTGSGEKLFF.

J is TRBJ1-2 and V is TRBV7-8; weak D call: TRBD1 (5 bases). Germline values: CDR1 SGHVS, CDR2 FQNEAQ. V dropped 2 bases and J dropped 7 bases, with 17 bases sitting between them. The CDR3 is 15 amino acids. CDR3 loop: CASSLPAQGASGYTF. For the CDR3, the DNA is TGTGCCAGCAGCTTACCAGCCCAAGGGGCCTCTGGCTACACCTTC.

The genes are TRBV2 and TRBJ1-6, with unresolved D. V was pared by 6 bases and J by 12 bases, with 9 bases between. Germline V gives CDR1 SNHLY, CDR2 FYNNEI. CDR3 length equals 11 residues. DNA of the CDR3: TGTGCCAGCAGCCCCGCGGGACCCCTCCACTTT. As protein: CASSPAGPLHF. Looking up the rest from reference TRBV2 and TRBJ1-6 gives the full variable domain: EPEVTQTPSHQVTQMGQEVILRCVPISNHLYFYWYRQILGQKVEFLVSFYNNEISEKSEIFDDQFSVERPDGSNFTLKIRSTKLEDSAMYFCASSPAGPLHFGNGTRLTVT.

The CDR3 DNA reads TGTGCCAGCAGTAGAGTGGGAGAGACCCAGTACTTC. Residues: CASSRVGETQYF. This chain joins TRBV27 and TRBJ2-5; D is undetermined. The CDR3 is made up of 12 amino acids. Germline values: CDR1 MNHEY, CDR2 SMNVEV (reference sequence). Trimming stripped 5 bases from V and 4 bases from J, with 8 bases between.

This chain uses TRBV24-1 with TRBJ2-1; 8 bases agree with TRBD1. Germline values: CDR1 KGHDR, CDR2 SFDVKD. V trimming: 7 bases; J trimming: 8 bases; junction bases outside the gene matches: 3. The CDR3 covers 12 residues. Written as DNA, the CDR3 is TGTGCCACCAGGGACAGGGTCCATGAGCAGTTCTTC. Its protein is CATRDRVHEQFF.

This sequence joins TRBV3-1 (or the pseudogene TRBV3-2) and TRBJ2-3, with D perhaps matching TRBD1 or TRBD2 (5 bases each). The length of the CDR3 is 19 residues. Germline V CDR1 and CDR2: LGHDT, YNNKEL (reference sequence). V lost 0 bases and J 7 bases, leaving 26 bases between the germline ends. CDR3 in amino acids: CASSQEVGLGGRFLYTQYF. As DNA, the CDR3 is TGTGCCAGCAGCCAAGAAGTCGGGCTTGGGGGTCGATTTCTATATACGCAGTATTTT.

The CDR3 coding sequence is TGTGCCAGCAGCCAAACATGGGGGGGACTAGAAGAGACCCAGTACTTC. This encodes CASSQTWGGLEETQYF. This sequence joins TRBV4-2 and TRBJ2-5, with 8 bases matching TRBD2. The CDR3 extends over 16 amino acids. V lost 2 bases and J lost 3; bases outside the gene matches: 8. The germline V gene encodes CDR1 LGHNA and CDR2 YNFKEQ.

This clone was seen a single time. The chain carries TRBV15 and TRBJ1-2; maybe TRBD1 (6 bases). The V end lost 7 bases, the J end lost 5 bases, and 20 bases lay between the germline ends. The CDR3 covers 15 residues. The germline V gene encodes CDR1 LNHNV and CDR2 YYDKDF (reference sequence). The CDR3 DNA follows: TGTGCCACCAAAAGAATTGGACAGTGGGATTATGGCTACACCTTC. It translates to CATKRIGQWDYGYTF.

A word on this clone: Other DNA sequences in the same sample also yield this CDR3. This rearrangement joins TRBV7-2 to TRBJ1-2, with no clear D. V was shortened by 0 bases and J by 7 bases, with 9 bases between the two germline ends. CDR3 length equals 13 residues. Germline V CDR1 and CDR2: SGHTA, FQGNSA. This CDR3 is CASSLAGRGGYTF. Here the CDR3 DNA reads TGTGCCAGCAGCTTAGCTGGGCGTGGTGGCTACACCTTC.

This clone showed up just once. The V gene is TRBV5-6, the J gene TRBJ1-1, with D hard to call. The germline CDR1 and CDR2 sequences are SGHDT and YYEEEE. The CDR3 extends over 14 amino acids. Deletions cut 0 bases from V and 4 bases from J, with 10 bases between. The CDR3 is CASSLEQTGTEAFF. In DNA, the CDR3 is TGTGCCAGCAGCTTGGAACAAACTGGCACTGAAGCTTTCTTT.

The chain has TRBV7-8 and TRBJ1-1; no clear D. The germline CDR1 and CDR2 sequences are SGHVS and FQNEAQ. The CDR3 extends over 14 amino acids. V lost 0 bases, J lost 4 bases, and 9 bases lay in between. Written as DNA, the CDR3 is TGTGCCAGCAGCTTAGCAGGCCAGCCCACTGAAGCTTTCTTT. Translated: CASSLAGQPTEAFF.

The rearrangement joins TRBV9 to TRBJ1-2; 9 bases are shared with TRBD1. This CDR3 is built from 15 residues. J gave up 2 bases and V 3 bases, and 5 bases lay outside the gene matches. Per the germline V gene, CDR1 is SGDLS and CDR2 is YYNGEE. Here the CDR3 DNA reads TGTGCCAGCAGCGGACGGGACAGGGAGAACTATGGCTACACCTTC. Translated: CASSGRDRENYGYTF.

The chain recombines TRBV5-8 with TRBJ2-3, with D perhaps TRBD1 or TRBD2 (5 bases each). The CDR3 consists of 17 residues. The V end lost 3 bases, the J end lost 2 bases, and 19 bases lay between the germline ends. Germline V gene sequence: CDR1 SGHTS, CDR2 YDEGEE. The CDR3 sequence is CASSWEGTLIPTDTQYF. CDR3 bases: TGTGCCAGCAGCTGGGAAGGGACCCTTATCCCCACAGATACGCAGTATTTT.

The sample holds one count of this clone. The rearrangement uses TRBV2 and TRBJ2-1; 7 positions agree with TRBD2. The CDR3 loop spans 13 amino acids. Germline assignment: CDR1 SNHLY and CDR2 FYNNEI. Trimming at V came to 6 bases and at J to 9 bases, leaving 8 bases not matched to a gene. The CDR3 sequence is CASRYATGGEQFF. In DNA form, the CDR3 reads TGTGCCAGCAGATACGCGACGGGGGGTGAGCAGTTCTTC.

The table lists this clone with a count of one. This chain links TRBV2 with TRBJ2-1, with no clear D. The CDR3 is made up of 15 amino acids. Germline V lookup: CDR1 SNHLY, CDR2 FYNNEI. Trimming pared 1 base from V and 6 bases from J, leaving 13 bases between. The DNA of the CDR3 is TGTGCCAGCAGTGAAGACGGGTCCCCGAGCAATGAGCAGTTCTTC. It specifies CASSEDGSPSNEQFF.

CDR3 DNA: TGTGCCAGCAGCCGGAGTGGGACTAGCGGAGCTTACAATGAGCAGTTCTTC. This gives the protein CASSRSGTSGAYNEQFF. The chain carries TRBV14 and TRBJ2-1, with 11 bases fitting TRBD2. With V trimmed by 4 bases and J by 4 bases, 9 bases remained unmatched. The CDR3 sequence is 17 residues long. The germline V gene encodes CDR1 SGHDN and CDR2 FVKESK.

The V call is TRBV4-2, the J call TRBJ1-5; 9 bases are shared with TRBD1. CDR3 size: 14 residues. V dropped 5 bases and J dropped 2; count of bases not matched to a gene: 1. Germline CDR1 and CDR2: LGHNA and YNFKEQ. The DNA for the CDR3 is TGTGCCAGCAGCGGGGACAGGGGCAATCAGCCCCAGCATTTT. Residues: CASSGDRGNQPQHF.

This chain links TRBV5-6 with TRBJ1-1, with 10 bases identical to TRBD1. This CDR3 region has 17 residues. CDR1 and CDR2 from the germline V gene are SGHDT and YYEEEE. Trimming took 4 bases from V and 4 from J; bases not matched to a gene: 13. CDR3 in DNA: TGTGCCAGCAGCCCCCGGACAGGGGGGGAGGTGGGCACTGAAGCTTTCTTT. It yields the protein CASSPRTGGEVGTEAFF.